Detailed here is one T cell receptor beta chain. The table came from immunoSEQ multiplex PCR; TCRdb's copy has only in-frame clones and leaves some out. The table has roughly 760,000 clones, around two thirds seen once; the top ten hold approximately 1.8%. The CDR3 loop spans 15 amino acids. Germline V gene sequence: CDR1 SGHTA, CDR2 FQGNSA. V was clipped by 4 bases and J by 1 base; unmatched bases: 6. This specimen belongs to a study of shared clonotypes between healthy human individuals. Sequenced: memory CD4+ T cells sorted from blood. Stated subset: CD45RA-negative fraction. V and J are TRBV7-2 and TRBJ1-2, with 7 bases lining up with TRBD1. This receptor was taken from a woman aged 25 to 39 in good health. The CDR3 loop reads CASSYQGGVNYGYTF. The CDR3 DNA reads TGTGCCAGCAGCTACCAGGGGGGTGTTAACTATGGCTACACCTTC.